This TCR beta chain was sequenced for a study of shared clonotypes between healthy human individuals (dated by TCRdb to 2020 to 2022). Notes on the research overall: The cohort included a few men and a couple of women between 18 and 49 years of age. The study deeply sequenced blood TCR repertoires of several healthy adults to estimate repertoire size and the extent of clonotype sharing between individuals. Each donor's leukapheresis produced roughly between roughly 0.85 and 10 billion PBMCs. Different laboratories and diverse techniques were used to prepare libraries and sequence TCR repertoires, to increase sequencing depth and limit assay-specific biases. General findings and caveats noted by the study authors: Only blood was sampled, and tissue TCR repertoires likely differ from those in blood. Pairwise subsampling led to the expectation that sequencing depth would affect the degree of clonotype sharing among donors. Because the study included a small number of donors, the genetic and exposure-history diversity represented was limited.

The germline V gene specifies SGHDN as CDR1 and FVKESK as CDR2. The CDR3 sequence holds 15 residues, the cysteine and phenylalanine included. Kept here is only the CDR3 DNA, which spans 45 bases and is read in frame from base 1. Trimmed from V: 6 bases; trimmed from J: 5 bases; junction bases lacking a gene match: 11. Donors were healthy HIV-negative adults with no recently reported acute infections or vaccinations. Every donor was a Caucasian adult living in Nashville, Tennessee, USA. In the unsorted samples, around 81 million PBMCs were counted, and genomic DNA was extracted using the QIAamp DNA Blood Mini kit. After blood collection by leukapheresis, PBMCs were isolated using Ficoll-Histopaque density gradient centrifugation and then cryopreserved in the vapor phase of liquid nitrogen. TCR CDR3 regions were amplified from genomic DNA by multiplex PCR using the deep immunoSEQ assay. Extracted genomic DNA from each cell subset was spread evenly across all wells of several immunoSEQ 96-well plates, with each plate serving as a replicate. For unsorted PBMC, each replicate PCR was loaded with roughly 330 ng genomic DNA, equivalent to approximately 33,000 T cell genomes. Ten immunoSEQ deep assay plates were used to sequence unsorted PBMC genomic DNA. Purified libraries were measured with a Qubit 3.0 fluorometer, size-checked on a Bioanalyzer 2100, and measured again with the KAPA Library Quantification kit. Every immunoSEQ 96-well plate was sequenced on a dedicated single-read 150-cycle Illumina NextSeq 550 flow cell. Turning to the authors' computational methods: The immunoSEQ output contained only junctional sequences without quality scores, so filtering could not match that applied to full-length reads. Sequences were annotated with PyIR, a Python wrapper for IgBLAST v1.9, and V/J genes and CDR3 were assigned using IMGT germline references. Reads with weak V/J assignments (E-value above 1e-6), missing CDR3, stop codons, out-of-frame junctions, or ambiguous translated residues were removed. A V3J clonotype was defined by an identical inferred V gene, J gene, and CDR3 amino acid sequence. To compute the percentage overlap between repertoires, the number of shared unique clonotypes was divided by the size of the smaller repertoire. RTK rarefaction, the Chao1 estimator, and Recon v2.1 estimates of unobserved clonotypes were used to assess repertoire richness. TCRdb carries this immuneACCESS record with in-frame sequences only. Its versions omit some clonotypes, under half of them owing to an unresolved V gene in the studies checked, with the rest unexplained. V and J calls and clone size are copied from that table; D and trimming were computed from the DNA. The table for this sample lists about 480,000 clones; almost 80% of them were counted only once. The ten largest clones capture around 12% of the sample.

As regards this clone: What antigen it recognizes has not been identified. No base-level quality is on record; no much larger clone is a single base apart.

The V and J genes are TRBV14 and TRBJ2-5, with 8 bases matching TRBD1. The clonotype was recovered from a woman aged 40 to 49 in good health. Some clones in this sample may be carry-over from other donors' samples. Sequenced: PBMCs. CDR3 protein: CASRRTGKGLETQYF. In nucleotides, the sequence is TGTGCCAGCAGAAGGACAGGGAAAGGGTTGGAGACCCAGTACTTC.